This is a list of T cell receptor beta chains from one sample in a study of T cell responses to AZD1222 COVID-19 vaccine. Sequencing was performed with immunoSEQ multiplex PCR; in TCRdb, only in-frame clones are kept and a portion is missing. Here the sample spans 65,000 to 70,000 clones, roughly 85% being singletons. Sequencing used peripheral blood, obtained 28 days after the second AZD1222 dose. These receptors were collected from an adult who received the AZD1222 COVID-19 vaccine. CDR3s include the opening cysteine and the closing phenylalanine or tryptophan. A D gene is named only where the DNA matches it firmly. Clone sizes are given selectively: once, few, many, or a class where the clone is expanded.

cdr3_aa | cdr3_nt | v_call | clone_size | j_call | d_call
CASSVDGTGAVDTQYF | TGTGCCAGCAGCGTAGATGGGACGGGGGCGGTAGATACGCAGTATTTT | TRBV9 | NA | TRBJ2-3 | NA
CASSQEGNSDSGNTIYF | TGCGCCAGCAGCCAAGAAGGTAACAGCGACTCTGGAAACACCATATATTTT | TRBV4-3 | NA | TRBJ1-3 | NA
CASSPGSVTLAGYTF | TGTGCCAGCAGCCCCGGATCAGTTACGCTAGCTGGCTACACCTTC | TRBV5-6 | NA | TRBJ1-2 | NA
CASGGDRYSYEQYF | TGTGCCAGCGGAGGGGACAGATACTCCTACGAGCAGTACTTC | TRBV9 | NA | TRBJ2-7 | NA
CASSLRWYRGSSPLHF | TGCGCCAGCAGCCTCCGGTGGTACAGGGGCTCTTCACCCCTCCACTTT | TRBV4-1 | NA | TRBJ1-6 | TRBD1
CATSEATGELFF | TGTGCCACCAGTGAGGCCACCGGGGAGCTGTTTTTT | TRBV24-1 | NA | TRBJ2-2 | NA
CASSPGTGSGNEQFF | TGTGCCAGCAGTCCCGGGACAGGGAGCGGGAATGAGCAGTTCTTC | TRBV6-5 | NA | TRBJ2-1 | TRBD1
CASSLAQGAGEQYF | TGCGCCAGCAGCTTGGCGCAGGGGGCTGGGGAGCAGTACTTC | TRBV5-1 | NA | TRBJ2-7 | TRBD1
CASSRLGGTYNEQFF | TGTGCCAGCAGCCGCCTCGGCGGAACCTACAATGAGCAGTTCTTC | TRBV7-6 | NA | TRBJ2-1 | NA
CASSPDRLRGSSYNSPLHF | TGTGCCAGCAGTCCCGATCGCCTTCGAGGGAGCTCCTATAATTCACCCCTCCACTTT | TRBV27 | NA | TRBJ1-6 | NA
CASSLVGGLQETQYF | TGTGCCAGCAGCTTAGTGGGGGGACTGCAAGAGACCCAGTACTTC | TRBV11-2 | NA | TRBJ2-5 | NA
CASSPGQIHEKLFF | TGTGCCAGCAGCCCCGGACAGATCCATGAAAAACTGTTTTTT | TRBV5-5 | NA | TRBJ1-4 | NA
CASSEDGRYGYTF | TGTGCCAGCAGTGAAGACGGACGCTATGGCTACACCTTC | TRBV6-1 | NA | TRBJ1-2 | NA
CASKLTGGYTEAFF | TGTGCCAGCAAGCTTACAGGGGGCTACACTGAAGCTTTCTTT | TRBV6-5 | once | TRBJ1-1 | TRBD1
CASSPNGQGNEKLFF | TGTGCCAGCTCACCAAACGGACAGGGAAACGAAAAACTGTTTTTT | TRBV18 | NA | TRBJ1-4 | TRBD1
CASRQPGPDTQYF | TGTGCCAGCCGTCAGCCAGGGCCAGATACGCAGTATTTT | TRBV25-1 | NA | TRBJ2-3 | NA
CASSLLQTQYF | TGTGCCAGCAGTTTATTGCAGACCCAGTACTTC | TRBV12-3/TRBV12-4 | few | TRBJ2-5 | NA
CASSEGTSTRTDTQYF | TGTGCCAGCAGTGAAGGGACTAGCACCCGCACAGATACGCAGTATTTT | TRBV2 | NA | TRBJ2-3 | TRBD2
CASSEAGGGRTPYGYTF | TGTGCCAGCAGTGAAGCGGGGGGGGGCAGAACCCCGTATGGCTACACCTTC | TRBV6-1 | few | TRBJ1-2 | NA
CASSEEQGAEAFF | TGTGCCAGCAGTGAAGAGCAAGGCGCTGAAGCTTTCTTT | TRBV2 | NA | TRBJ1-1 | NA
CASSGDAYEQYF | TGTGCCAGCAGCGGGGACGCCTACGAGCAGTACTTC | TRBV6-2/TRBV6-3 | NA | TRBJ2-7 | NA
CASSADRAGNQPQHF | TGTGCCAGTAGTGCTGACAGGGCGGGCAATCAGCCCCAGCATTTT | TRBV19 | NA | TRBJ1-5 | TRBD1
CASSDVGENTGELFF | TGTGCCAGCAGTGACGTGGGCGAGAACACCGGGGAGCTGTTTTTT | TRBV6-1 | NA | TRBJ2-2 | NA
CASSSLGTQYF | TGTGCCAGCAGCTCTTTGGGGACCCAGTACTTC | TRBV5-6 | few | TRBJ2-5 | NA
CASSESGEPDTQYF | TGTGCCAGCAGTGAATCGGGGGAGCCAGATACGCAGTATTTT | TRBV6-1 | NA | TRBJ2-3 | NA
CASSQEVSQPQHF | TGTGCCAGCAGCCAAGAAGTCTCTCAGCCCCAGCATTTT | TRBV14 | NA | TRBJ1-5 | NA
CASSLTSTGLWPQHF | TGTGCCAGCAGCTTGACCTCGACAGGGCTCTGGCCCCAGCATTTT | TRBV7-8 | NA | TRBJ1-5 | TRBD1
CASSQEGLGTGELFF | TGTGCCAGCAGCCAAGAAGGGTTGGGCACCGGGGAGCTGTTTTTT | TRBV4-2 | NA | TRBJ2-2 | NA
CASRGDRGLSPLHF | TGTGCCAGCAGAGGGGACAGGGGATTGTCACCCCTCCACTTT | TRBV2 | once | TRBJ1-6 | TRBD1
CASNHRGLGYEQYF | TGTGCCAGCAACCACAGGGGGCTAGGGTACGAGCAGTACTTC | TRBV27 | NA | TRBJ2-7 | TRBD1
CASSPIQGGNEQFF | TGTGCCAGCTCACCAATACAGGGAGGCAATGAGCAGTTCTTC | TRBV18 | NA | TRBJ2-1 | NA
CASSQGARGFPYGYTF | TGCGCCAGCAGCCAGGGGGCAAGAGGGTTTCCCTATGGCTACACCTTC | TRBV4-1 | NA | TRBJ1-2 | NA
CASSLVTFPEAFF | TGTGCCAGCAGCTTAGTCACTTTCCCTGAAGCTTTCTTT | TRBV7-9 | once | TRBJ1-1 | NA
CASSATVGYTF | TGTGCCAGCAGTGCCACCGTGGGCTACACCTTC | TRBV6-6 | once | TRBJ1-2 | NA
CASSQQSLTDTQYF | TGTGCCAGCAGCCAACAATCCCTCACAGATACGCAGTATTTT | TRBV16 | NA | TRBJ2-3 | NA
CASSLDYNGVETNGYTF | TGTGCCAGCAGCTTAGATTATAACGGGGTTGAAACCAATGGCTACACCTTC | TRBV7-2 | NA | TRBJ1-2 | NA
CASSQDLGLNQPQHF | TGTGCCAGCAGCCAAGATCTGGGCCTCAATCAGCCCCAGCATTTT | TRBV4-2 | NA | TRBJ1-5 | NA
CASTETPNYGYTF | TGCGCCAGCACCGAAACACCTAACTATGGCTACACCTTC | TRBV5-1 | NA | TRBJ1-2 | NA
CASSQAYSNSPLHF | TGTGCCAGCAGCCAAGCATACAGCAATTCACCCCTCCACTTT | TRBV14 | once | TRBJ1-6 | NA
CASSYSRSQETQYF | TGTGCCAGCAGTTACTCGAGGTCACAGGAGACCCAGTACTTC | TRBV6-5 | NA | TRBJ2-5 | NA
CASSRNRGNEQYF | TGTGCCAGCAGTCGAAACAGGGGTAACGAGCAGTACTTC | TRBV2 | NA | TRBJ2-7 | TRBD1
CASSLAGNELSNF | TGTGCCAGCAGCTTAGCGGGGAACGAGTTAAGCAACTTC | TRBV7-9 | NA | TRBJ2-5 | NA
CASRPTQGFGNQPQHF | TGTGCCAGCAGACCAACACAGGGGTTCGGCAATCAGCCCCAGCATTTT | TRBV27 | NA | TRBJ1-5 | TRBD1
CASSFRQEQETQYF | TGTGCCAGCAGCTTCCGGCAGGAGCAAGAGACCCAGTACTTC | TRBV11-2 | NA | TRBJ2-5 | NA
CASQGAGNSPLHF | TGTGCCAGTCAGGGGGCAGGGAATTCACCCCTCCACTTT | TRBV28 | NA | TRBJ1-6 | TRBD1
CASSQTLDRGYGYTF | TGTGCCAGCAGCCAGACATTGGACAGGGGCTATGGCTACACCTTC | TRBV3-1/TRBV3-2 | NA | TRBJ1-2 | TRBD1
CASSSASGAGNTIYF | TGTGCCAGCAGCTCCGCGTCGGGTGCCGGAAACACCATATATTTT | TRBV6-5 | NA | TRBJ1-3 | NA
CASSLGGIYGYTF | TGTGCCAGCAGCTTAGGAGGGATCTATGGCTACACCTTC | TRBV7-8 | once | TRBJ1-2 | NA
CASSQQVREAHEQYF | TGTGCCAGCAGCCAACAGGTGAGAGAGGCCCACGAGCAGTACTTC | TRBV4-2 | NA | TRBJ2-7 | NA
CASSFQGGEQFF | TGTGCCAGCAGTTTCCAGGGGGGTGAGCAGTTCTTC | TRBV27 | NA | TRBJ2-1 | NA
CASSSGPGGQPQHF | TGTGCCAGCAGCTCTGGGCCGGGGGGTCAGCCCCAGCATTTT | TRBV5-6 | NA | TRBJ1-5 | NA
CASRQGLSYEQYF | TGTGCCAGCAGACAGGGGCTTTCCTACGAGCAGTACTTC | TRBV12-3/TRBV12-4 | NA | TRBJ2-7 | TRBD1
CASSANSGTGSGYTF | TGTGCCAGTAGCGCCAATTCCGGGACAGGGAGTGGCTACACCTTC | TRBV19 | NA | TRBJ1-2 | TRBD1